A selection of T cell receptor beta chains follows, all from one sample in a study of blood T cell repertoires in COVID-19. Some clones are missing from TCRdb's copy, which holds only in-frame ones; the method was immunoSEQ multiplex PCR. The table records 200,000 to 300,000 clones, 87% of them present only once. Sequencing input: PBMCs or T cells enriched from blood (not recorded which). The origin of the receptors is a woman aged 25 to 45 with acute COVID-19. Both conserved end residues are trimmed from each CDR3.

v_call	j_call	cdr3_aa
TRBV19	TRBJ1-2	ASSIQGSNYGYT
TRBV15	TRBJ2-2	ATSRESFTGELF
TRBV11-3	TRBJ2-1	ASSFGDSSGYNEQF
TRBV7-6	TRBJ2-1	ASSSLLAGGVNEQF
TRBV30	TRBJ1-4	AYTTTNEKLF
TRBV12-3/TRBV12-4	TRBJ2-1	ASSGDVRGQF
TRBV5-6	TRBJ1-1	ASRRDRVNTEAF
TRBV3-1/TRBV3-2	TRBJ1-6	ASSQAVSQGLH
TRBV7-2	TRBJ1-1	ASSLGSRSLGEAF
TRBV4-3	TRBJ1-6	ASSQKEPPWRYNSPLH
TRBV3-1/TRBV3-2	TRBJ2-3	ASSQVGGSTDTQY
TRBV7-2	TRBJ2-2	ASSSGLAGEGGELF
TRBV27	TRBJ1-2	ASSWNRGLNYGYT
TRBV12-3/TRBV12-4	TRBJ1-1	ASSLGNEGEAF
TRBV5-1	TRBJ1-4	ASRSQGKYEKLF
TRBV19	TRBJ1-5	ASTRGLFSNQPQH
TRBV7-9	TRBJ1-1	ASTPWGGNTEAF
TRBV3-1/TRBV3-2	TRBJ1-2	ASSPSTDNYGYT
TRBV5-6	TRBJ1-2	ASSFWEGNYGYT
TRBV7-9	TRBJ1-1	ASSRTNTGDFMNTEAF
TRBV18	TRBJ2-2	ASSPPFGTGVYTGELF
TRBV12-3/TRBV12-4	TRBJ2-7	ASSLAGQVH
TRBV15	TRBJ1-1	ATSGPGNGVNMNTEAF
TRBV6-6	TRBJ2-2	ASSRRQGGTGELF
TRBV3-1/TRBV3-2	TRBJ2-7	ASSQGLEGYEQY
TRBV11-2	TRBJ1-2	ASSPGQGIYGYT
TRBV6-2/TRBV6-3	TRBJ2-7	ASSPSYEQY
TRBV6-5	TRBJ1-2	ASRDSWYGYT
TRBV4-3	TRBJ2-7	ASSQNSGGLYEQY
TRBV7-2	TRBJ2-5	ASSQGPGLFQETQY
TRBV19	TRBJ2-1	ASNRGLNNEQF
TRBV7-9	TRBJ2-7	ASSQSSGGHLEQY
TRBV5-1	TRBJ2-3	ASSFGGASTDTQY
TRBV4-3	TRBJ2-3	ASSQGSMFTDTQY
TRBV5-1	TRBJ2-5	ASSIPSGQTTQY
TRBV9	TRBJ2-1	ASSATGGSYNEQF
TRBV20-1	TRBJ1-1	SASKDRDTEAF